The clone carrying this T cell receptor (beta chain) came up once. What it binds is not known. These data come from a study of cytomegalovirus exposure and HLA in healthy donors. Study-level results: Further analysis, carried out later, found HLA-associated TCR beta chains more clonally expanded than equally common other chains. The likely origin of a cluster of highly shared sequence variants was a sequencing artifact. Cytomegalovirus-associated TCR beta chains were listed, numbering some 150.

This PCR relied on a set of 60 Vbeta primers and 13 Jbeta primers. Sequenced by immunoSEQ multiplex PCR; TCRdb stores in-frame clones only, minus some. The sample shows 90,000 to 150,000 clones, about three fifths of them seen only once. The V end was cut by 5 bases, the J end by 4 bases, with 14 bases between. The CDR3 is 14 amino acids. In germline, CDR1 is SGHAT, CDR2 FQNNGV. The receptor's source is a man in his forties or fifties in good health and CMV-seropositive. This chain connects TRBV11-2 to TRBJ1-2, with D maybe TRBD1 (5 bases). Sequenced input: PBMCs. DNA for the CDR3: TGTGCCAGCAGCGATAGAGACAGTTCCTATGGCTACACCTTC. Translation gives CASSDRDSSYGYTF.